This T cell receptor beta chain was found in a study of cytomegalovirus exposure and HLA in healthy donors. General observations from the study: Reports described diagnosis of cytomegalovirus status by the classifier as highly specific and sensitive. Usually a TCR sequence was rare, but some public TCRs were found in many donors. In the approximately 120 validation repertoires, a later analysis found that first-cohort TCR clusters tended to co-occur.

Using immunoSEQ multiplex PCR, the repertoire was profiled, and TCRdb retains in-frame clones only, with some absent. The sample consists of about 200,000 clones, 81% of them appearing once. Concerning this clone: No antigen is known for it.

The receptor's source is a woman aged 25 to 45 in good health and CMV-seronegative. Sequencing was performed on PBMCs.

The CDR3 region is CASSIKGAGANVLTF. Here the CDR3 DNA reads TGTGCCAGTAGTATTAAGGGGGCCGGGGCCAACGTCCTGACTTTC. The V gene is TRBV19, the J gene TRBJ2-6, with 7 bases identical to TRBD1. The germline gives CDR1 LNHDA, CDR2 SQIVND (reference sequence). Germline trimming cut 3 bases from V and 4 bases from J; bases unmatched to any gene: 3. The CDR3 has 15 residues.